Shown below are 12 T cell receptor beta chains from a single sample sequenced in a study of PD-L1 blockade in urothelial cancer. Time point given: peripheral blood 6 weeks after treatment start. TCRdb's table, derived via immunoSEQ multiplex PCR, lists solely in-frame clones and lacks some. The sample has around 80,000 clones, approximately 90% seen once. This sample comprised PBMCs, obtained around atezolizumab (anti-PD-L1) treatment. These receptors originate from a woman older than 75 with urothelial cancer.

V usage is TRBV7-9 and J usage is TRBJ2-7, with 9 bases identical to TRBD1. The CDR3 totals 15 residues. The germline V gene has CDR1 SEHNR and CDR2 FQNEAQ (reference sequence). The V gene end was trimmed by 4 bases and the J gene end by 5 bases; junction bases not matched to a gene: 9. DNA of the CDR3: TGTGCCAGCAGCTCCCCGGGACAGGGAACCAACGAGCAGTACTTC. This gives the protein CASSSPGQGTNEQYF.

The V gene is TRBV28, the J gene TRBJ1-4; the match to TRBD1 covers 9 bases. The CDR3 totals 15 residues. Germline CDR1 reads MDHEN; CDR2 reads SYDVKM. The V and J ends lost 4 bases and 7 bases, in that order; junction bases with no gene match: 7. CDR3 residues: CASSSPTGGSEKLFF. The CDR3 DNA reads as TGTGCCAGCAGTTCGCCGACAGGGGGTTCTGAAAAACTGTTTTTT.

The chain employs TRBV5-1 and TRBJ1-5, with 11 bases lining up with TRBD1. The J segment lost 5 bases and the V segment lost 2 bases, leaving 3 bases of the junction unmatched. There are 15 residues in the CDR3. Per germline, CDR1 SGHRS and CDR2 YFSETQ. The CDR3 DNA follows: TGCGCCAGCAGCTTAGGACAGGGGGCACATCAGCCCCAGCATTTT. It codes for CASSLGQGAHQPQHF.

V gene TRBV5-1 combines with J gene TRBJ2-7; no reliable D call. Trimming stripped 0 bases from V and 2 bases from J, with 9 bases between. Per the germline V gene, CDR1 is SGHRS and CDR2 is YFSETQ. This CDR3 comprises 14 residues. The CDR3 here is CASSLARDPYEQYF. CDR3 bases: TGCGCCAGCAGCTTGGCTCGAGATCCCTACGAGCAGTACTTC.

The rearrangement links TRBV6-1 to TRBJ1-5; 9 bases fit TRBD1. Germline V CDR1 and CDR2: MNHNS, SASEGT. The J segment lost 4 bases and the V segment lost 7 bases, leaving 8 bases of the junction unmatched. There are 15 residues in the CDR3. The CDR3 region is CASTPRGTGNQPQHF. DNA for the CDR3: TGTGCCAGCACCCCAAGGGGGACAGGGAATCAGCCCCAGCATTTT.

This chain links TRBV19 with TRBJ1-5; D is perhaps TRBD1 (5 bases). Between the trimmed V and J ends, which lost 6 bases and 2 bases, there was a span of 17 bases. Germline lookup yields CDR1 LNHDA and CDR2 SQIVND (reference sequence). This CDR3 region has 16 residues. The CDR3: CASRNPGAGGNQPQHF. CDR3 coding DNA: TGTGCCAGTAGGAACCCTGGGGCTGGAGGCAATCAGCCCCAGCATTTT.

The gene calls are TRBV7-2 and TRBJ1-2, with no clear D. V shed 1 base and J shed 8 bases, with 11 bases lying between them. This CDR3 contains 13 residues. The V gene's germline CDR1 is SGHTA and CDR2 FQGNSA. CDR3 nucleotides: TGTGCCAGCAGCTTAGGTCTGGTGCGGGGCTACACCTTC. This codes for CASSLGLVRGYTF.

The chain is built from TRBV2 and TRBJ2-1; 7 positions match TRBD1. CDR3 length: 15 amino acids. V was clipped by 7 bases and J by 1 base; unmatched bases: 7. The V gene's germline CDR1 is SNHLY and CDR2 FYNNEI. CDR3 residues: CASTVDRESYNEQFF. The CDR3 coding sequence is TGTGCCAGCACTGTAGACAGGGAATCCTACAATGAGCAGTTCTTC. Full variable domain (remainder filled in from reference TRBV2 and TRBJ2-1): EPEVTQTPSHQVTQMGQEVILRCVPISNHLYFYWYRQILGQKVEFLVSFYNNEISEKSEIFDDQFSVERPDGSNFTLKIRSTKLEDSAMYFCASTVDRESYNEQFFGPGTRLTVL.

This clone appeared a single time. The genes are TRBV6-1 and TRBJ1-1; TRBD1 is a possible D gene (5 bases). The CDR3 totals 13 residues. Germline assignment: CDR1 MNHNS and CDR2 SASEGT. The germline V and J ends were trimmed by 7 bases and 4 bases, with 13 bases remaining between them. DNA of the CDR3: TGTGCCAGCACCTCGGGGGACGGCACTGAAGCTTTCTTT. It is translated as CASTSGDGTEAFF.

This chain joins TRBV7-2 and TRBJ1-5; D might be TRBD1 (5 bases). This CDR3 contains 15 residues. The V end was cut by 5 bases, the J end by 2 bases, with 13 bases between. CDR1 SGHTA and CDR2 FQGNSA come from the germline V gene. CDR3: CASSPDNWGNQPQHF. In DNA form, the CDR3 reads TGTGCCAGCAGCCCGGACAACTGGGGCAATCAGCCCCAGCATTTT. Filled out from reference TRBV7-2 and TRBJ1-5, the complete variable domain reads GAGVSQSPSNKVTEKGKDVELRCDPISGHTALYWYRQSLGQGLEFLIYFQGNSAPDKSGLPSDRFSAERTGGSVSTLTIQRTQQEDSAVYLCASSPDNWGNQPQHFGDGTRLSIL.

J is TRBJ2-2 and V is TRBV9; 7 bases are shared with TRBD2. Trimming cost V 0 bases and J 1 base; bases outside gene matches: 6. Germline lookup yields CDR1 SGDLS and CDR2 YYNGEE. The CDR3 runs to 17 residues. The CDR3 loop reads CASSVGGLAENTGELFF. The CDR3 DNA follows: TGTGCCAGCAGCGTAGGGGGCCTAGCGGAGAACACCGGGGAGCTGTTTTTT.

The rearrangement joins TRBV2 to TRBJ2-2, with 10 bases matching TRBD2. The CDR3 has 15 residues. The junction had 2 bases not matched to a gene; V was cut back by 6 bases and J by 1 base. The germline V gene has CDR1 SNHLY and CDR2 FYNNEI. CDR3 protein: CASRRLAGNTGELFF. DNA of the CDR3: TGTGCCAGCAGAAGACTAGCGGGGAACACCGGGGAGCTGTTTTTT.